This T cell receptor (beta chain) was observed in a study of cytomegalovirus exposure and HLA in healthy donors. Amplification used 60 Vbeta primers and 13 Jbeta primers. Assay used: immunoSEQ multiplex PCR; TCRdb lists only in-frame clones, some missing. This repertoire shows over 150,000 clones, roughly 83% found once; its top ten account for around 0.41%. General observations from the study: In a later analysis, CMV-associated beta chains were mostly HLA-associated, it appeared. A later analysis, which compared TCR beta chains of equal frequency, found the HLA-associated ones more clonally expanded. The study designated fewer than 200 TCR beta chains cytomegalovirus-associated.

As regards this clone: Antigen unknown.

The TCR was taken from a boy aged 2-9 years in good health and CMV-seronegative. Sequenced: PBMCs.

CDR3 nucleotides: TGCAGCGTTGAGGAGGGCCTACGGGGGGTGGAGACCCAGTACTTC. It specifies CSVEEGLRGVETQYF. The V and J genes are TRBV29-1 and TRBJ2-5; 7 nucleotides match TRBD2. V was clipped by 3 bases and J by 5 bases; unmatched bases: 12. There are 15 residues in the CDR3. The germline CDR1 and CDR2 sequences are SQVTM and ANQGSEA.